These 11 T cell receptor beta chains came from one sample sequenced in a study of cytomegalovirus exposure and HLA in healthy donors. The PCR used 60 Vbeta and 13 Jbeta primers. Only in-frame clones appear in the TCRdb table, and some are missing; sequencing was by immunoSEQ multiplex PCR. There are 160,000 or so clones in the sample; around 79% occur only once, and under 4% lies in the top ten. Sequenced material: PBMCs. The receptors stem from a woman between 40 and 55 years old in good health and CMV-seronegative.

In its sample, this clone was seen once. CDR3 loop: CATSRSPFEPQHF. The CDR3 coding sequence is TGTGCCACCAGCAGATCTCCGTTCGAGCCCCAGCATTTT. The chain couples TRBV15 to TRBJ1-5; D uncertain. The CDR3 is made up of 13 amino acids. Per the germline V gene, CDR1 is LNHNV and CDR2 is YYDKDF (reference sequence). Trimming shortened V by 2 bases and J by 8 bases, and 10 bases separated the two germline ends.

This clone was counted only a few times. The CDR3 region is CASSLVRGTEAFF. The CDR3 DNA is TGTGCCAGCAGCTTAGTGCGCGGCACTGAAGCTTTCTTT. The chain has TRBV7-2 and TRBJ1-1; D gene uncertain. Germline loops: CDR1 SGHTA, CDR2 FQGNSA. With 1 base removed from V and 4 bases from J, the gap between germline ends came to 7 bases. This CDR3 spans 13 amino acids.

This clone was detected only a few times. This chain links TRBV29-1 with TRBJ2-5, with TRBD1 identical over 7 bases. The CDR3 totals 12 residues. CDR1 and CDR2 from the germline V gene are SQVTM and ANQGSEA. The trim removed 5 bases at V and 5 bases at J, leaving 5 bases unmatched. CDR3 amino acids: CSVKEDRETQYF. The CDR3 nucleotides are TGCAGCGTTAAGGAGGACAGGGAGACCCAGTACTTC.

The gene calls are TRBV7-8 and TRBJ2-1; 7 bases are a match to TRBD1. Looked up from germline, CDR1 is SGHVS and CDR2 is FQNEAQ. CDR3 length: 17 residues. The V segment lost 0 bases and the J segment 4 bases; nucleotides outside the gene matches: 9. CDR3 sequence: CASSLALGGGLYNEQFF. CDR3 in DNA: TGTGCCAGCAGCTTAGCGCTAGGGGGCGGATTGTACAATGAGCAGTTCTTC.

V is TRBV18 and J is TRBJ2-2; weak D call: TRBD1 (6 bases). CDR1 and CDR2 (germline): KGHSH, LQKENI. Trimming removed 4 bases from V and 1 base from J, with 10 bases in between. CDR3 length: 15 amino acids. The CDR3 sequence is CASSREGVNTGELFF. The CDR3 nucleotides read TGTGCCAGCTCACGCGAGGGGGTGAACACCGGGGAGCTGTTTTTT.

V and J are TRBV28 and TRBJ2-5, with a possible D match to TRBD1 (5 bases). The J call may be faulty, since TRBJ2-7 better matches the DNA end. Per the germline V gene, CDR1 is MDHEN and CDR2 is SYDVKM. The CDR3 is 14 residues long. The CDR3 region is CASSQLDSSYEQYF. CDR3 bases: TGTGCCAGCAGCCAACTTGACAGCTCCTACGAGCAGTACTTC.

The genes are TRBV6-1 and TRBJ2-1; D unclear. Trimming cost V 5 bases and J 7 bases, with 9 bases left between them. Germline V lookup: CDR1 MNHNS, CDR2 SASEGT. This CDR3 region has 12 residues. CDR3 sequence reads: CASSPPSNEQFF. CDR3 coding DNA: TGTGCCAGCAGTCCGCCTAGTAATGAGCAGTTCTTC.

The J gene is TRBJ1-1, the V gene TRBV4-1; the D is unclear. Trimming took off 0 bases at V and 5 bases at J, with 13 bases between the two ends. This CDR3 comprises 15 residues. The V gene's germline CDR1 is MGHRA and CDR2 YSYEKL. The DNA of the CDR3 is TGCGCCAGCAGCCAAGATCCCAGTACGGGGACTGAAGCTTTCTTT. Protein product: CASSQDPSTGTEAFF.

J is TRBJ1-5 and V is TRBV19, with TRBD1 matching 10 bases. Germline V CDR1 and CDR2: LNHDA, SQIVND (reference sequence). This CDR3 region has 16 residues. With 3 bases clipped from V and 6 bases from J, the junction kept 8 bases outside the gene matches. The CDR3 coding sequence is TGTGCCAGTAGTATCCGGGACAGGGGATCGGTTCAGCCCCAGCATTTT. Translated: CASSIRDRGSVQPQHF.

The genes are TRBV2 and TRBJ1-2, with 7 positions matching TRBD1. V trimming: 8 bases; J trimming: 2 bases; junction bases outside the gene matches: 8. From germline, CDR1 is SNHLY and CDR2 FYNNEI. This CDR3 is 14 amino acids long. The CDR3 sequence is CASRDRWMNYGYTF. The DNA for the CDR3 is TGTGCCAGCCGGGACAGATGGATGAACTATGGCTACACCTTC.

This sequence joins TRBV4-1 and TRBJ2-6; 8 bases match TRBD1. Trimming removed 4 bases from V and 0 bases from J; junction bases left unmatched: 11. CDR3 length equals 19 residues. CDR1 is MGHRA, CDR2 YSYEKL, per germline. CDR3 loop: CASSPQPGQASSGANVLTF. The CDR3 DNA follows: TGCGCCAGCAGCCCACAACCGGGACAGGCGAGCTCTGGGGCCAACGTCCTGACTTTC.